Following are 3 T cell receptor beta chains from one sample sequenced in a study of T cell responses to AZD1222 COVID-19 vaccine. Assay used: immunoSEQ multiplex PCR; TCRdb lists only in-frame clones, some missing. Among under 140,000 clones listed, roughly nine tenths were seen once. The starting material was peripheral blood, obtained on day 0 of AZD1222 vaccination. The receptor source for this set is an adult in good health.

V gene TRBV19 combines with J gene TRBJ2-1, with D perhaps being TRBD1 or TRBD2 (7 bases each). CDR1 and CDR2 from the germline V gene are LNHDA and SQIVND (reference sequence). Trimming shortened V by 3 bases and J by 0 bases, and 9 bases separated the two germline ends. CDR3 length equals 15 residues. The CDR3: CASSIRGGSYNEQFF. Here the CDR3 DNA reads TGTGCCAGTAGTATCAGGGGGGGCTCCTACAATGAGCAGTTCTTC. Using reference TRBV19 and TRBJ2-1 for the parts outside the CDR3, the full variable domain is DGGITQSPKYLFRKEGQNVTLSCEQNLNHDAMYWYRQDPGQGLRLIYYSQIVNDFQKGDIAEGYSVSREKKESFPLTVTSAQKNPTAFYLCASSIRGGSYNEQFFGPGTRLTVL.

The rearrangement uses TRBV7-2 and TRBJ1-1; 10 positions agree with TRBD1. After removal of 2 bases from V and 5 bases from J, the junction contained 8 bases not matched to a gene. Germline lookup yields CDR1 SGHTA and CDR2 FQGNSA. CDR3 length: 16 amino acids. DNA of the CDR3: TGTGCCAGCAGCTTAAGGGGGACAGGGGCTAAGACTGAAGCTTTCTTT. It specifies CASSLRGTGAKTEAFF. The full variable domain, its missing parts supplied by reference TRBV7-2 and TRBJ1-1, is GAGVSQSPSNKVTEKGKDVELRCDPISGHTALYWYRQSLGQGLEFLIYFQGNSAPDKSGLPSDRFSAERTGGSVSTLTIQRTQQEDSAVYLCASSLRGTGAKTEAFFGQGTRLTVV.

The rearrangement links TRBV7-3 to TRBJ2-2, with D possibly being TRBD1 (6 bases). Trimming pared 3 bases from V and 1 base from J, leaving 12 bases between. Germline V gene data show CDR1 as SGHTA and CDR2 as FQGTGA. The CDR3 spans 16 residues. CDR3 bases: TGTGCCAGCAGCTTGGGACAAGTTGGGAACACCGGGGAGCTGTTTTTT. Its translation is CASSLGQVGNTGELFF.